Listed below are T cell receptor beta chains from one sample, sequenced in a study of a mutant IDH1 vaccine in newly diagnosed glioma. TCRdb's table, derived via immunoSEQ multiplex PCR, lists solely in-frame clones and lacks some. The sample holds tens of thousands of clones, roughly 89% seen once. No antigen is known for these receptors. Here the sequenced sample was PBMCs, taken from a glioma patient whose treatment included an IDH1 peptide vaccine. The receptors were sampled from a woman in her thirties or forties with glioma. CDR3s include the opening cysteine and the closing phenylalanine or tryptophan. A D gene is named only where the DNA matches it firmly. Only some rows state a clone size, as once, few, many or a class for expanded clones.

-	-	12	TRBV29-1	TRBJ2-7	CSVGPGTYEQYF	TGCAGCGTTGGTCCGGGGACTTACGAGCAGTACTTC
once	-	14	TRBV4-1	TRBJ2-1	CASSPRAWGGEQFF	TGCGCCAGCAGCCCAAGAGCATGGGGTGGTGAGCAGTTCTTC
once	TRBD1	15	TRBV5-6	TRBJ1-1	CASSWRGQGVTEAFF	TGTGCCAGCAGCTGGAGGGGACAGGGGGTAACTGAAGCTTTCTTT
-	-	12	TRBV2	TRBJ2-1	CASSEEGYEQFF	TGTGCCAGCAGTGAGGAGGGCTATGAGCAGTTCTTC
-	-	14	TRBV5-4	TRBJ1-1	CASSLGVKSTEAFF	TGTGCCAGCAGCTTGGGGGTCAAATCGACTGAAGCTTTCTTT
-	-	13	TRBV2	TRBJ1-1	CASTLSENTEAFF	TGTGCCAGCACTCTTTCGGAGAACACTGAAGCTTTCTTT
-	TRBD1	14	TRBV6-5	TRBJ1-1	CASSPTGGGTEAFF	TGTGCCAGCAGTCCGACAGGGGGCGGAACTGAAGCTTTCTTT
-	TRBD2	16	TRBV10-2	TRBJ2-5	CASSSGTSGADGAQYF	TGCGCCAGCAGCTCCGGGACTAGCGGGGCGGACGGGGCCCAGTACTTC
-	-	14	TRBV6-1	TRBJ2-7	CASSEVTSFYEQYF	TGTGCCAGCAGTGAAGTAACTAGCTTCTACGAGCAGTACTTC
-	-	13	TRBV19	TRBJ1-5	CASQWGRDQPQHF	TGTGCCAGTCAATGGGGCAGGGATCAGCCCCAGCATTTT
once	TRBD1	15	TRBV6-5	TRBJ2-7	CASRTTRGRGHEQYF	TGTGCCAGCAGAACGACCAGGGGCAGGGGGCACGAGCAGTACTTC
-	-	14	TRBV6-5	TRBJ1-2	CASSHRGPRYGYTF	TGTGCCAGCAGCCACCGGGGCCCACGTTATGGCTACACCTTC
-	-	10	TRBV30	TRBJ1-1	CAWSGQEAFF	TGTGCCTGGAGTGGACAGGAAGCTTTCTTT
few	-	18	TRBV6-1	TRBJ1-3	CASSVTPRPGASGNTIYF	TGTGCCAGCAGTGTCACCCCCCGCCCGGGGGCCTCTGGAAACACCATATATTTT
-	-	13	TRBV7-2	TRBJ2-3	CASSFANTDTQYF	TGTGCCAGCAGCTTTGCCAACACAGATACGCAGTATTTT
-	-	12	TRBV7-9	TRBJ2-7	CASGPTTYEQYF	TGTGCCAGCGGCCCAACTACCTACGAGCAGTACTTC
-	-	15	TRBV6-1	TRBJ1-5	CASSSGTPKIAPQHF	TGTGCCAGCAGCTCCGGGACCCCCAAAATAGCGCCCCAGCATTTT
once	-	13	TRBV19	TRBJ2-5	CASSMAGVETQYF	TGTGCCAGTAGTATGGCTGGGGTAGAGACCCAGTACTTC
-	TRBD1	18	TRBV10-1	TRBJ2-2	CASSESRSAQGAHGELFF	TGCGCCAGCAGTGAGTCAAGGTCGGCGCAGGGGGCCCACGGGGAGCTGTTTTTT
-	TRBD2	17	TRBV5-4	TRBJ2-2	CASSPRLVAGFTGELFF	TGTGCCAGCAGCCCCCGTTTGGTAGCGGGGTTTACCGGGGAGCTGTTTTTT
-	-	13	TRBV7-2	TRBJ2-7	CASSLFDGYEQYF	TGTGCCAGCAGCTTATTCGACGGTTACGAGCAGTACTTC
few	-	17	TRBV2	TRBJ2-2	CASRPPGGEGTTGELFF	TGTGCCAGCAGGCCCCCTGGCGGGGAAGGTACCACCGGGGAGCTGTTTTTT